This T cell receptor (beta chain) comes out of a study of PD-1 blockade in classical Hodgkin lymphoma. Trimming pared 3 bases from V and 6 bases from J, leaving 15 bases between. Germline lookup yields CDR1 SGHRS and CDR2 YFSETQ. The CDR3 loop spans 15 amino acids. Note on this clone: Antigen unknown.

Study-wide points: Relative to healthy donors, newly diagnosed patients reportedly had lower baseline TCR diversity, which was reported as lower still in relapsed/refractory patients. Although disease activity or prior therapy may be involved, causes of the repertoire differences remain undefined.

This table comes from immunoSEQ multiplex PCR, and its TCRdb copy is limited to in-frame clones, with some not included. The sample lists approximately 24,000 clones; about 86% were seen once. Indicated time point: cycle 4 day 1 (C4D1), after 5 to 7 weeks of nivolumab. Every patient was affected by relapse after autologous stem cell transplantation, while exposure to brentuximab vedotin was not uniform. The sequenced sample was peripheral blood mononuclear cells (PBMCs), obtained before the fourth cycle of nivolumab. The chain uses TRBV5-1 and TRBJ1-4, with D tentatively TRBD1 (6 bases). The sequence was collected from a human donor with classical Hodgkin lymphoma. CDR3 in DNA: TGCGCCAGCAGCTCGAAGGGGGAAGTTCATGAAAAACTGTTTTTT. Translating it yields CASSSKGEVHEKLFF.